This T cell receptor beta chain was retrieved from a study of shared clonotypes between healthy human individuals. Comments on this clone: The antigen is not known.

The protocol was immunoSEQ multiplex PCR, while the TCRdb copy is restricted to in-frame clones and leaves out a portion. This sample has a few million clones, with more than 80% found just once. Study-wide points: Clonotypes shared by all four sorted-subset donors had higher generation probabilities than non-shared clonotypes. It was only blood that was sampled, and tissue repertoires likely differ.

The CDR3 loop spans 15 amino acids. Looked up from germline, CDR1 is GTSNPN and CDR2 is SVGIG (reference sequence). Trimming at V came to 0 bases and at J to 5 bases, leaving 8 bases not matched to a gene. The sequence was obtained from a young man in good health. Some clones in this sample may be carry-over from other donors' samples. Sequencing used naive CD4+ T cells from PBMCs. Subset here: CD45RA+ positively selected. V is TRBV30 and J is TRBJ2-5, with 8 bases fitting TRBD2. CDR3 sequence: CAWSVLGLAGETQYF. The CDR3 nucleotides read TGTGCCTGGAGTGTACTTGGGCTAGCGGGTGAGACCCAGTACTTC.